This TCR beta chain comes out of a study of vaccination and CD4 T cells after COVID-19. Regarding this clonotype: Antigen unknown.

Cultured CD4+ T-cell DNA underwent Oncomine TCR Beta short-read sequencing. In TCRdb, the PCR reads were re-called with MiXCR into one record per CDR3 protein. The sample carries about 15,000 distinct CDR3 sequences, roughly 71% recorded once. Germline V lookup: CDR1 KGHSH, CDR2 LQKENI. The CDR3 consists of 17 residues. V dropped 3 bases and J dropped 0; count of bases not matched to a gene: 8. The treatment denotes: approximately nine-day PBMC culture with coronavirus spike peptide pools or control peptides (ViraFEST assay). In the ViraFEST assay, peptide-pool expansion preceded TCR sequencing of expanded clonotypes. Days 3 and 7 saw half the medium replaced with fresh IL-2 medium.

The sequence derives from a human donor who had recovered from COVID-19. This rearrangement joins TRBV18 to TRBJ1-1; TRBD1 agrees at 9 bases. Sequencing was performed on CD4+ T cells from blood, cultured in vitro. DNA for the CDR3: TGTGCCAGCTCACCGGGGACAGGGCTTATTATGAACACTGAAGCTTTCTTT. Translating it yields CASSPGTGLIMNTEAFF. The full variable domain, with the rest looked up from reference TRBV18 and TRBJ1-1, is NAGVMQNPRHLVRRRGQEARLRCSPMKGHSHVYWYRQLPEEGLKFMVYLQKENIIDESGMPKERFSAEFPKEGPSILRIQQVVRGDSAAYFCASSPGTGLIMNTEAFFGQGTRLTVV.